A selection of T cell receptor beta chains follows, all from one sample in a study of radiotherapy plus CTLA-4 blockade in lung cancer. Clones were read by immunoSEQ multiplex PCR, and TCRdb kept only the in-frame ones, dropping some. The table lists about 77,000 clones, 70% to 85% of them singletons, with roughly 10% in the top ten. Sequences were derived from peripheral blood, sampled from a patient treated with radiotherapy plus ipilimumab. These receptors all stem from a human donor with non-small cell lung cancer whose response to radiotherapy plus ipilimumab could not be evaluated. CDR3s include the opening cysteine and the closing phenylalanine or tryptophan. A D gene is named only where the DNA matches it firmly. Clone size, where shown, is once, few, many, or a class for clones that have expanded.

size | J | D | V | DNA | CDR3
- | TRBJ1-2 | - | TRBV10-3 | TGTGCCATCAGGAAGGACAGCTCCCAGAGCTATGGCTACACCTTC | CAIRKDSSQSYGYTF
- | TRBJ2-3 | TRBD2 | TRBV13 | TGTGCCAGCAGCGACTGGACTAGCGGGAGGTTCCAACCGGCGACAGATACGCAGTATTTT | CASSDWTSGRFQPATDTQYF
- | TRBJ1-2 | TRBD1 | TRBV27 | TGTGCCAGCAGTTTCTCTGGACAGGGGGCTTATGGCTACACCTTC | CASSFSGQGAYGYTF
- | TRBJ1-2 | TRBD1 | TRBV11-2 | TGTGCCAGCAGCTCCCCGGGACAGCCGCACTATGGCTACACCTTC | CASSSPGQPHYGYTF
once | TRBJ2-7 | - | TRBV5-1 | TGCGCCAGCAGCTTTGGCTGGACAGAATCCTACGAGCAGTACTTC | CASSFGWTESYEQYF
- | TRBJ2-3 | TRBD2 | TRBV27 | TGTGCCAGCAAGGCGAGCGGGGGGGCATGGGATACGCAGTATTTT | CASKASGGAWDTQYF
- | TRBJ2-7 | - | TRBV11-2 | TGTGCCAGCAGCTTTTCCAGGGCCGAGCAGTACTTC | CASSFSRAEQYF
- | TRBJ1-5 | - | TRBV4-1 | TGCGCCAGCAGCCAAGAAGGTCGGGGGGGGAATCAGCCCCAGCATTTT | CASSQEGRGGNQPQHF
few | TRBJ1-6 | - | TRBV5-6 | TGTGCCAGCAGCTTGGAGGGGTCACCCCTCCACTTT | CASSLEGSPLHF
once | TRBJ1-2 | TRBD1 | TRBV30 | TGTGCCTGGAGTGGATTAGGACAGGGGGCCGATGGCTACACCTTC | CAWSGLGQGADGYTF
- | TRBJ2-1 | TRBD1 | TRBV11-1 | TGTGCCAGCAGCTTAGACCGGGACAGGGAAGGGGGTGAGCAGTTCTTC | CASSLDRDREGGEQFF
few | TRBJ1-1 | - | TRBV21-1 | TGTGCCAGCAGCATCCGGGACAGGGGGGGAACTGAAGCTTTCTTT | CASSIRDRGGTEAFF
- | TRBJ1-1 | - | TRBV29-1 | TGCAGCGTTGAAGACTGGGGGGGCCCGGCTTTCTTT | CSVEDWGGPAFF
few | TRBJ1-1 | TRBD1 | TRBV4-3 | TGCGCCAGCAGCCAAGAGACAGGGGAGAACACTGAAGCTTTCTTT | CASSQETGENTEAFF
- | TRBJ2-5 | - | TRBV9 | TGTGCCAGCAGCCCTCAGGCAATGGAGACCCAGTACTTC | CASSPQAMETQYF
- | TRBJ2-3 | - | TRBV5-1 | TGCGCCAGCAGCCAGGACTACAAGATAACAGATACGCAGTATTTT | CASSQDYKITDTQYF
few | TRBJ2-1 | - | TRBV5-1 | TGCGCCAGCAGTGGGGGGAGCTCCTACAATGAGCAGTTCTTC | CASSGGSSYNEQFF
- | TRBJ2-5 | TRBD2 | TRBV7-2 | TGTGCCAGCCGATCTACTAGCGGGGGCCAAGAGACCCAGTACTTC | CASRSTSGGQETQYF
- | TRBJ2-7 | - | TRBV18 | TGTGCCAGCTCCTGGAGTGGAGACTACGAGCAGTACTTC | CASSWSGDYEQYF
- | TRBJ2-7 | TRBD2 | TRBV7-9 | TGTGCCAGCAGCAAATTGAATAGCGGGACCCCCTACGAGCAGTACTTC | CASSKLNSGTPYEQYF
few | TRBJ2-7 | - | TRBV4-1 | TGCGCCAGCAGCCAAGACGTAGTGGGAGGCAACAACTACGAGCAGTACTTC | CASSQDVVGGNNYEQYF
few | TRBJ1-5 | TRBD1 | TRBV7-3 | TGTGCCAGCAGCCAGGACAGGGGTCTGCCCCAGCATTTT | CASSQDRGLPQHF
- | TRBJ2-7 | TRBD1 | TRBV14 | TGTGCCAGCAGGAACAATCCGGGACAGTCCTACGAGCAGTACTTC | CASRNNPGQSYEQYF
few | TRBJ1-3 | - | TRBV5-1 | TGCGCCAGCAGCTCAGGGCTCTCTGGAAACACCATATATTTT | CASSSGLSGNTIYF
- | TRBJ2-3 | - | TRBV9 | TGTGCCAGCAGCGTACTAGCCCAGGGGTTCGGTGCTGATACGCAGTATTTT | CASSVLAQGFGADTQYF
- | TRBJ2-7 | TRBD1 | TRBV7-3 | TGTGCCAGCAGCTTAGGCCCACCGGGACAGGGGGCCTACGAGCAGTACTTC | CASSLGPPGQGAYEQYF
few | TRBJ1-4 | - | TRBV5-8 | TGTGCCAGCAGCTTAGAACCAGCAACTAATGAAAAACTGTTTTTT | CASSLEPATNEKLFF
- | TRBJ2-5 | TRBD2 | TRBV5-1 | TGCGCCAGTGGGTCGGGGGGAGAGACCCAGTACTTC | CASGSGGETQYF
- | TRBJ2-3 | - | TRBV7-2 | TGTGCCAGCAGCTTAGGGCGGCGGACAGATACGCAGTATTTT | CASSLGRRTDTQYF
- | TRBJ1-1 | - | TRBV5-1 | TGCGCCAGCAGCTTGGCCAGGGGAGGGGGCACTGAAGCTTTCTTT | CASSLARGGGTEAFF
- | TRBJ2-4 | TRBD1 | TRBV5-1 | TGCGCCAGCAGCTTGGGACAGGGGGACTACATTCAGTACTTC | CASSLGQGDYIQYF
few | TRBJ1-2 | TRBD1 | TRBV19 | TGTGCCAGTAGTGGGACAGTAAGGTATGGCTACACCTTC | CASSGTVRYGYTF
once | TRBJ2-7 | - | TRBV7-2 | TGTGCCAGCAGCTTAGCGGTAGGACAATACGAGCAGTACTTC | CASSLAVGQYEQYF
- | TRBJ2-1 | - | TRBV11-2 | TGTGCCAGCAGCTTATTAGCGGATGAGCAGTTCTTC | CASSLLADEQFF
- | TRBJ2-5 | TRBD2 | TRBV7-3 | TGTGCCAGCAGCTTATGGGGAGGGGATACCCAAGAGACCCAGTACTTC | CASSLWGGDTQETQYF
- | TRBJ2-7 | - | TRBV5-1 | TGCGCCAGCAGTACCGGGACAATGCCCTACGAGCAGTACTTC | CASSTGTMPYEQYF
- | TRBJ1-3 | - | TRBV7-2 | TGTGCCAGCAGCGGAGGGACTGGAAACACCATATATTTT | CASSGGTGNTIYF
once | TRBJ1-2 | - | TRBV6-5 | TGTGCCAGCAGAAGCACAGGGTATGGCTACACCTTC | CASRSTGYGYTF
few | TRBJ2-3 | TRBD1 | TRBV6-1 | TGTGCCAGCAGGGAAACCCGGGACAGGGGTAGCCCAGATACGCAGTATTTT | CASRETRDRGSPDTQYF
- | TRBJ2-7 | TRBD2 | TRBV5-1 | TGCGCCAGCAGCCCAGGACTAGCGGGGGGCCTCGAGCAGTACTTC | CASSPGLAGGLEQYF
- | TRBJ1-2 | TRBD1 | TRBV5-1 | TGCGCCAGCAGCCCTGACGGACAGGCCCTCTATGGCTACACCTTC | CASSPDGQALYGYTF
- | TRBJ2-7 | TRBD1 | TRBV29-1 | TGCAGCGTTGAAGACCCTCCGTCTCTGGACAGGCCCGCATCATACGAGCAGTACTTC | CSVEDPPSLDRPASYEQYF
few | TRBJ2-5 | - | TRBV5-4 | TGTGCCAGCAGCACCGGGACACACCAAGAGACCCAGTACTTC | CASSTGTHQETQYF
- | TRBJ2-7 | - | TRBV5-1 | TGCGCCAGCAGCTTGGAGGGGGAACCCTACGAGCAGTACTTC | CASSLEGEPYEQYF
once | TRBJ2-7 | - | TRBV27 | TGTGCCAGCAGTTCGATGCCAGGGTTCTACGAGCAGTACTTC | CASSSMPGFYEQYF
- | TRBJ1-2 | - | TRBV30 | TGTGCCCTGCGGCAGGGAACTGGCTACACCTTC | CALRQGTGYTF
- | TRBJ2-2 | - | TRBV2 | TGTGCCAGCAGTGAATCTGGGCCCAACACCGGGGAGCTGTTTTTT | CASSESGPNTGELFF
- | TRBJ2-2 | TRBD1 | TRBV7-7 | TGTGCCAGCAGCTCTCAGACAGGGGGCTTGACCGGGGAGCTGTTTTTT | CASSSQTGGLTGELFF
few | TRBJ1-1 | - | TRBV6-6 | TGTGCCAGCAGCCGAACTTGGGGAGGCACTGAAGCTTTCTTT | CASSRTWGGTEAFF
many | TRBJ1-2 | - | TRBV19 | TGTGCCAGTAGTCCAAGTCCAGGGGTTGGCTACACCTTC | CASSPSPGVGYTF
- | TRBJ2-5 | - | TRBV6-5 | TGTGCCAGCAGTGTCGGGTCCTACGGAAAGACCCAGTACTTC | CASSVGSYGKTQYF
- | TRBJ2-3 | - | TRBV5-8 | TGTGCCAGCAGCTTGGCCACGGTTACAGATACGCAGTATTTT | CASSLATVTDTQYF
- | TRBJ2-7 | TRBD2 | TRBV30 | TGTGCCTGGAGCGGGCGGGAGTTGCGCGAGCAGTACTTC | CAWSGRELREQYF
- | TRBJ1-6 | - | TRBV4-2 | TGTGCCAGCAGCCCCGCGGAAGATTCTGATTCACCCCTCCACTTT | CASSPAEDSDSPLHF
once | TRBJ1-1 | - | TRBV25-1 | TGTGCCAGCAGTGACTATACAGCTGAAGCTTTCTTT | CASSDYTAEAFF
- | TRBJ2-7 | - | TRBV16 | TGTGCCAGCAGCCAATCAGCAGGGCGCGAGCAGTACTTC | CASSQSAGREQYF
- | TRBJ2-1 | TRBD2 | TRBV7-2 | TGTGCCAGCAGCTATAGCGGGGGGGCGTTGAATGAGCAGTTCTTC | CASSYSGGALNEQFF
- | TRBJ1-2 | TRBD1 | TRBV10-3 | TGTGCCATCAGCTACGGGACAGGAGAATATGGCTACACCTTC | CAISYGTGEYGYTF
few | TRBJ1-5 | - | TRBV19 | TGTGCCAGTAGTATGGTCATTGGGGCAAATAGGGGCAATCAGCCCCAGCATTTT | CASSMVIGANRGNQPQHF